The following is a TCR beta chain sequence with its context. No antigen is known for it. Between the trimmed V and J ends, which lost 0 bases and 7 bases, there was a span of 7 bases. CDR3 length: 14 residues. Per germline, CDR1 SGHVS and CDR2 FNYEAQ. Carried by the TCR beta cDNA libraries were unique molecular identifiers. Some 500,000 cDNA molecules were obtained from 1 to 10 million T cells. TCRdb passed the PCR reads through MiXCR, listing each CDR3 protein once. The table shows 550,000 to 700,000 distinct CDR3 sequences, with roughly 40% occurring only once. This entry comes from a study of post-analysis software for immune sequencing data. Across the study: Both relapsing-remitting and secondary progressive multiple sclerosis featured among the disease courses, as did progressive-relapsing multiple sclerosis. General study points: Strong same-batch co-clustering of samples appeared with F measure clustering. Five or six TRBV segments, TRBV5-6, TRBV5-1 and TRBV20-1 among them, were found more frequent in patients than controls. In multiple sclerosis, normalized Chao1 diversity was significantly below that of controls.

This sequence joins TRBV7-6 and TRBJ1-6; the D is unclear. The receptor was derived from a girl aged 5-17 years with multiple sclerosis. The material sequenced was blood. The CDR3 region is CASSLAEKNSPLHF. CDR3 DNA: TGTGCCAGCAGCTTAGCGGAAAAAAATTCACCCCTCCACTTT.